This TCR beta chain is drawn from a study of CD8+CD57+ T cells in acquired aplastic anemia. For CDR3 and TCR beta VDJ profiling, genomic DNA was the template used. TCRdb ran MiXCR on the reads and lists one entry per CDR3 protein. Found here are about 240,000 distinct CDR3 sequences, around half of them singletons; the top ten hold over 7.5%. The CDR3 covers 14 residues. Trimming took off 5 bases at V and 1 base at J, with 14 bases between the two ends. The V gene's germline CDR1 is DFQATT and CDR2 SNEGSKA (reference sequence). For sequencing, patients were chosen who had shown expansion of CD8+CD57+ cells by flow cytometry.

The specimen was sorted CD4+, CD8+, or CD8+CD57+ T cells (not recorded which) from PBMCs. The TCR was taken from a human donor with aplastic anemia. V and J are TRBV20-1 and TRBJ2-5; D possibly matches TRBD1 or TRBD2 (5 bases each). The CDR3 DNA follows: TGCAGTGCTGGAGCCGGGGCTCCCCAAGAGACCCAGTACTTC. Its protein is CSAGAGAPQETQYF.